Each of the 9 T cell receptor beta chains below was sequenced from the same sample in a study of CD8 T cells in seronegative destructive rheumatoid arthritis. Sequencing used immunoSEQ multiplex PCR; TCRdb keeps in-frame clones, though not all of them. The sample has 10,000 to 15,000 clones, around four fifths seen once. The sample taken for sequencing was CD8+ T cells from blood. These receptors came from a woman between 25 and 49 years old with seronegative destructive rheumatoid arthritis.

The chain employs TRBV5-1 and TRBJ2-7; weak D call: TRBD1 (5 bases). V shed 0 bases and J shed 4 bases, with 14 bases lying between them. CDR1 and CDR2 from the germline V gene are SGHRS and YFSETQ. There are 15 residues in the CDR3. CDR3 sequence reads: CASSLEQGLWYEQYF. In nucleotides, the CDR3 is TGCGCCAGCAGCTTGGAGCAGGGCTTGTGGTACGAGCAGTACTTC. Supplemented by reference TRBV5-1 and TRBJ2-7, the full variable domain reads KAGVTQTPRYLIKTRGQQVTLSCSPISGHRSVSWYQQTPGQGLQFLFEYFSETQRNKGNFPGRFSGRQFSNSRSEMNVSTLELGDSALYLCASSLEQGLWYEQYFGPGTRLTVT.

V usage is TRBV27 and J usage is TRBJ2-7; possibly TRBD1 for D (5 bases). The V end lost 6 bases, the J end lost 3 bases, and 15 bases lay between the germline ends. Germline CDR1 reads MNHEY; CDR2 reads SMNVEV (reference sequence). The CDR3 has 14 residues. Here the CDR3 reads CASRPTGAHYEQYF. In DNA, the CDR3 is TGTGCCAGCAGGCCTACAGGTGCCCACTACGAGCAGTACTTC.

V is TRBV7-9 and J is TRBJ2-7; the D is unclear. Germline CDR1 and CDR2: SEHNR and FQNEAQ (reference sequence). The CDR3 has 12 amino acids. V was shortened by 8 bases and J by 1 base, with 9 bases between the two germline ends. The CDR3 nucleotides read TGTGCCAGCGCCGACAAGTCCTACGAGCAGTACTTC. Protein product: CASADKSYEQYF.

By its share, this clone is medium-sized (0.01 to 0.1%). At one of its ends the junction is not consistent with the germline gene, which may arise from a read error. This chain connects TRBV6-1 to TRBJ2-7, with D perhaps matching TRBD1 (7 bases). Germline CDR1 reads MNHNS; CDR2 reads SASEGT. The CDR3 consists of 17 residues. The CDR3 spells CAISEAGLRTGGHEQYF. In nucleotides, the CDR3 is TGTGCCATCAGTGAGGCAGGACTTAGGACAGGAGGGCACGAGCAGTACTTC.

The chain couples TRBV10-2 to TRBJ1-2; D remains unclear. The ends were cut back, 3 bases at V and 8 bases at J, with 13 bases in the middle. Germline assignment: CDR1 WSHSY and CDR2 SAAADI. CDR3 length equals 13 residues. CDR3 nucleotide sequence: TGCGCCAGCAGTGAATCACGGTCGGAGGGCTACACCTTC. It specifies CASSESRSEGYTF.

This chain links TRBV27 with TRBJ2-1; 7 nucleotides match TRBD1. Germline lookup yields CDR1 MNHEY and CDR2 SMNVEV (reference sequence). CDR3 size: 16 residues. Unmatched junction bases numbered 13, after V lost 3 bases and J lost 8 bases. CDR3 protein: CASSFNSWDSIHEQFF. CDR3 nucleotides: TGTGCCAGCAGTTTCAATAGTTGGGACAGCATCCATGAGCAGTTCTTC.

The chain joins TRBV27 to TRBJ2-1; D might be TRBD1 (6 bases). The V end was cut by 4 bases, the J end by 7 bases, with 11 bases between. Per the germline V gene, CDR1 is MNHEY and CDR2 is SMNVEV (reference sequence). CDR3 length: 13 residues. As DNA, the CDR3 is TGTGCCAGCAGTTGGGAAGGGGGTAATGAGCAGTTCTTC. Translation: CASSWEGGNEQFF.

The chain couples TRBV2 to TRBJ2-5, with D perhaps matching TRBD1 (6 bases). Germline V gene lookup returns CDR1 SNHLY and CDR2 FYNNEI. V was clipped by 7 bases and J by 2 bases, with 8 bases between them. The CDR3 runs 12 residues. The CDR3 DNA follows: TGTGCCAGCACAAGGGGGCAAGAGACCCAGTACTTC. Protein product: CASTRGQETQYF.

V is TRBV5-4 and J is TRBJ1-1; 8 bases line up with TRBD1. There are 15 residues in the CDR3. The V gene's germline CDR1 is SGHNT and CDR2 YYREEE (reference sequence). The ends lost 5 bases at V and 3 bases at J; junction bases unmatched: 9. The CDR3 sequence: CASSLVGQGDTEAFF. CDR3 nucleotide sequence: TGTGCCAGCAGTCTCGTCGGACAGGGCGACACTGAAGCTTTCTTT. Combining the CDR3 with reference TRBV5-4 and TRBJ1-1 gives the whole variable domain ETGVTQSPTHLIKTRGQQVTLRCSSQSGHNTVSWYQQALGQGPQFIFQYYREEENGRGNFPPRFSGLQFPNYSSELNVNALELDDSALYLCASSLVGQGDTEAFFGQGTRLTVV.